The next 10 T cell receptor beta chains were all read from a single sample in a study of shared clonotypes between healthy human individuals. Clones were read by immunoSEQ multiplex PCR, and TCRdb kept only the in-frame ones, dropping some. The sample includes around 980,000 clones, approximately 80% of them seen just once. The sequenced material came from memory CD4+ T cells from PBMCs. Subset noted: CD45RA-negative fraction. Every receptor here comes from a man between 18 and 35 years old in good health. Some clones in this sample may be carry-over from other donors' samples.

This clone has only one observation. Here the CDR3 DNA reads TGTGCCTGGAGTGTAAAGGACTACGAGCAGTACTTC. It translates to CAWSVKDYEQYF. This chain links TRBV30 with TRBJ2-5; no definite D call. The end of the DNA is better explained by TRBJ2-7, so the J call may be wrong. CDR1 and CDR2 from the germline V gene are GTSNPN and SVGIG (reference sequence). The CDR3 is made up of 12 amino acids.

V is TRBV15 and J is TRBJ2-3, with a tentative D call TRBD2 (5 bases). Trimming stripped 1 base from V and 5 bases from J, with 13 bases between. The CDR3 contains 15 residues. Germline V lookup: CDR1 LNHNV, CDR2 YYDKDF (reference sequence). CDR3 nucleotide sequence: TGTGCCACCAGCAGAGGCGCTAGCTTAAAAGATACGCAGTATTTT. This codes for CATSRGASLKDTQYF.

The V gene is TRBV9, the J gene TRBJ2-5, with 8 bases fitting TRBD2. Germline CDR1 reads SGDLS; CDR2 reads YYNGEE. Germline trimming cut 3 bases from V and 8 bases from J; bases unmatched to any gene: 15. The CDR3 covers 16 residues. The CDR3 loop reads CASSDRNFGGGVTQYF. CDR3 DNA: TGTGCCAGCAGCGACCGTAACTTCGGGGGGGGAGTAACCCAGTACTTC.

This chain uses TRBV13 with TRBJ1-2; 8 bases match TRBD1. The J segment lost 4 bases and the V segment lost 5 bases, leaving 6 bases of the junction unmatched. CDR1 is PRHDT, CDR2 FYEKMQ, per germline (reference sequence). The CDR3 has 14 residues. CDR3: CASSRGQEAYGYTF. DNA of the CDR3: TGTGCCAGCAGCCGGGGACAGGAGGCCTATGGCTACACCTTC.

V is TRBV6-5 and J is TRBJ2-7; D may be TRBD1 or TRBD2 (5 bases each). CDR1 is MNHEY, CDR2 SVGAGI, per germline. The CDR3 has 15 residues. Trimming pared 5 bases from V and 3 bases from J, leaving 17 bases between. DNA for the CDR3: TGTGCCAGCAGTCCGGTTATGGGACGGCTCTACGAGCAGTACTTC. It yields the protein CASSPVMGRLYEQYF.

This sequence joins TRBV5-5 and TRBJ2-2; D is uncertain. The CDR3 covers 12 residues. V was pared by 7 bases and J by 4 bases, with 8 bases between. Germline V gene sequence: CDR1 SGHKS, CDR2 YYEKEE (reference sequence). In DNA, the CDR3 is TGTGCCAGCCGCAAGGCCACCGGGGAGCTGTTTTTT. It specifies CASRKATGELFF.

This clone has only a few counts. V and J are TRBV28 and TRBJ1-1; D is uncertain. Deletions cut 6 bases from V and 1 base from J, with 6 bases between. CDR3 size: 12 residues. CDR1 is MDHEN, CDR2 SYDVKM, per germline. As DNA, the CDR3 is TGTGCCAGCAGATTACCGAACACTGAAGCTTTCTTT. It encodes CASRLPNTEAFF.

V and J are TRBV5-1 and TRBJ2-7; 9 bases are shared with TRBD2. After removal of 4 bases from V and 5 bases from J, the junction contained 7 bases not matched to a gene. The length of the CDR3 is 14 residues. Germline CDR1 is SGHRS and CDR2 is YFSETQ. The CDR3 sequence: CASSNSGSGDEQYF. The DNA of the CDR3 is TGCGCCAGCAGCAATAGCGGGAGTGGCGACGAGCAGTACTTC.

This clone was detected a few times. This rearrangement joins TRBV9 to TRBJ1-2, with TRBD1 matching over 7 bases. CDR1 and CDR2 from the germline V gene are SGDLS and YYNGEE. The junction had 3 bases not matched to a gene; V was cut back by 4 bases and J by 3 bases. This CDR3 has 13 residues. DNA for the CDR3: TGTGCCAGCAGCCGACAGGGAGACTATGGCTACACCTTC. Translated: CASSRQGDYGYTF.

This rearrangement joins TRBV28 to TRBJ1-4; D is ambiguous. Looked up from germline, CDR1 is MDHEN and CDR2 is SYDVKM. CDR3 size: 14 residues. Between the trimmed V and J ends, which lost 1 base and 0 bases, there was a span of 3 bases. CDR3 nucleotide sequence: TGTGCCAGCAGTTTATCAGCAACTAATGAAAAACTGTTTTTT. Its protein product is CASSLSATNEKLFF.